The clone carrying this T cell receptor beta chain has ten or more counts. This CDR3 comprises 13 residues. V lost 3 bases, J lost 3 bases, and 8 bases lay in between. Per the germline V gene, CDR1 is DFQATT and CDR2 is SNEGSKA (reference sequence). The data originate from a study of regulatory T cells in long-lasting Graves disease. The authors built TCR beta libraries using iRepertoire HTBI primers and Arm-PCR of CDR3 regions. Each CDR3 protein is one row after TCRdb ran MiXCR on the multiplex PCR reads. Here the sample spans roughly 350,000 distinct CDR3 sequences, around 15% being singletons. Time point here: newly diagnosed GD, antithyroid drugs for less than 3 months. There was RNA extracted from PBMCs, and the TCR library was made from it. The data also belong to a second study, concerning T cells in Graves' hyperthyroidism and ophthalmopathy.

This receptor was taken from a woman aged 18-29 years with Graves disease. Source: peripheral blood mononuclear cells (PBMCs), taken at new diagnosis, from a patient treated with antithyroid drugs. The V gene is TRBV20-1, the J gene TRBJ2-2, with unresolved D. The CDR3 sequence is CSARLGDTGELFF. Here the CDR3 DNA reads TGCAGTGCTAGGCTCGGTGACACCGGGGAGCTGTTTTTT.